This TCR beta chain emerged from a study of Ad26.COV2.S vaccination and SARS-CoV-2 variants. Regarding the study as a whole: Substantial breadth was reported for post-vaccination spike-specific CD8+ and CD4+ T cells. Overall T cell responses may have been underestimated by the analyses of TCR breadth and depth. The study found higher spike-specific TCR breadth in vaccine than placebo recipients.

After removal of 1 base from V and 0 bases from J, the junction contained 5 bases not matched to a gene. CDR1 is SGDLS, CDR2 YYNGEE, per germline. The CDR3 length is 17 residues. The repertoire was sequenced with immunoSEQ multiplex PCR; TCRdb's copy has only in-frame clones and lacks some. The repertoire has around 86,000 clones, roughly 84% of them found once; the top ten carry around a sixth. As to this clone: Its target is not known.

Sequencing used peripheral blood, obtained after recovery from COVID-19. The J gene is TRBJ2-2, the V gene TRBV9, with 8 positions matching TRBD1. This receptor was taken from a human donor who had recovered from COVID-19. CDR3 DNA: TGTGCCAGCAGCGTACCTACGGACAGGGCGAACACCGGGGAGCTGTTTTTT. It specifies CASSVPTDRANTGELFF.